This T cell receptor beta chain was identified during a study of T cells in narcolepsy. Overall study: Patients with NT1 or NT2 and healthy control donors were enrolled.

This clone has just one count. Antigen: not known. Some clones are missing from TCRdb's copy, which holds only in-frame ones; the method was immunoSEQ multiplex PCR. The table lists approximately 30,000 clones, 80% of them singletons. J lost 0 bases, V lost 2 bases, and 5 bases had no gene match. The germline CDR1 and CDR2 sequences are LNHNV and YYDKDF (reference sequence). The CDR3 has 17 amino acids. Study conclusions and caveats: HCRT-specific and TRIB2-specific autoreactive clonotypes appeared among same-patient CSF and blood CD4+ clonotypes. Healthy controls reportedly lacked the autoreactive clonotypes serially found in patients' blood. In some patient and control memory CD4+ samples, autoreactive clones were absent.

The chain links TRBV15 to TRBJ2-1, with TRBD2 matching over 9 bases. The receptor was derived from a human donor in good health. Sequencing was carried out using memory (CD45RA-) CD4+ T cells from blood. CDR3 residues: CATSRPSGTFSYNEQFF. CDR3 DNA: TGTGCCACCAGCAGACCTAGCGGGACCTTCTCCTACAATGAGCAGTTCTTC. The whole variable domain, filled in from reference TRBV15 and TRBJ2-1, reads DAMVIQNPRYQVTQFGKPVTLSCSQTLNHNVMYWYQQKSSQAPKLLFHYYDKDFNNEADTPDNFQSRRPNTSFCFLDIRSPGLGDTAMYLCATSRPSGTFSYNEQFFGPGTRLTVL.